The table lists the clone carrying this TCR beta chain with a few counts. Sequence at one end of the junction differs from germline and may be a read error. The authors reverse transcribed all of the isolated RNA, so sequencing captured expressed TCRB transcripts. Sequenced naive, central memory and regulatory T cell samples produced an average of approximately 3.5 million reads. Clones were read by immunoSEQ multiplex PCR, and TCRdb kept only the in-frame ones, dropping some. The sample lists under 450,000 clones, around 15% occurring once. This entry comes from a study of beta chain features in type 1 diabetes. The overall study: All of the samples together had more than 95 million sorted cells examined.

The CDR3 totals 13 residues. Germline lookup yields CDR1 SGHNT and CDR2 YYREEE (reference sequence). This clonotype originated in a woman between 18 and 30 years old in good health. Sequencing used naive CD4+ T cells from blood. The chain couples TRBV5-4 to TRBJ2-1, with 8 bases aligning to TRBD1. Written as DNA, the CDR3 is TGTGCCAGCAGCAACGATCCGGGACAGGTTTTACTCTTC. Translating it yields CASSNDPGQVLLF.